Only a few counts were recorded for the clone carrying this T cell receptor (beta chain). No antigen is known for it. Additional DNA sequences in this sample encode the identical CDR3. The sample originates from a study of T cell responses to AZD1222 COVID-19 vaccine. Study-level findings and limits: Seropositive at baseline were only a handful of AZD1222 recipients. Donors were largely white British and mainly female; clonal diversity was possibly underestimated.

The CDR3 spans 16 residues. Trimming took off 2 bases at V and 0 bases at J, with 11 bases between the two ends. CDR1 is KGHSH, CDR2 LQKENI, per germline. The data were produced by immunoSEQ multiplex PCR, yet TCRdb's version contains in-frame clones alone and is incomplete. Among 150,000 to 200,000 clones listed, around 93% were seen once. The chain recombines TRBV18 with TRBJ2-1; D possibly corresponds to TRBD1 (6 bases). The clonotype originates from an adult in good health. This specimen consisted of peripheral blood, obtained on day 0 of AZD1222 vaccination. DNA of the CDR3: TGTGCCAGCTCACCAAACAGGGCTAGCTCCTACAATGAGCAGTTCTTC. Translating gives CASSPNRASSYNEQFF.